These 19 T cell receptor beta chains were sequenced from one sample in a study of Ad26.COV2.S vaccination and SARS-CoV-2 variants. Indicated treatment: some 19 received Ad26.COV2.S at low or high dose, single or two shots; about 5 received placebo; per-sample allocation not given. It was on day 63 after the first vaccine or placebo injection that samples were taken. Data came from immunoSEQ multiplex PCR; TCRdb stores just in-frame clones and leaves some out. This table holds 350,000 to 550,000 clones, roughly nine tenths found once. Sequenced here: peripheral blood, sampled in a trial of Ad26.COV2.S vaccine versus placebo. All receptors derive from a person aged 18-60 years who received the Ad26.COV2.S COVID-19 vaccine or a placebo.

This clone appeared a single time. The CDR3 here is CAWILKTSGRLGSEQFF. As DNA, the CDR3 is TGTGCCTGGATCCTCAAGACTAGCGGGAGGCTCGGGAGTGAGCAGTTCTTC. V gene TRBV30 combines with J gene TRBJ2-1; 13 bases map to TRBD2. The germline V gene has CDR1 GTSNPN and CDR2 SVGIG (reference sequence). The CDR3 sequence is 17 residues long. V lost 4 bases to trimming and J lost 9 bases; unmatched junction nucleotides: 15.

The chain joins TRBV7-2 to TRBJ1-1, with D possibly TRBD1 on 6 matching bases. Germline-derived CDR1 and CDR2 are SGHTA and FQGNSA. The CDR3 sequence is 17 residues long. Trimming removed 3 bases from V and 0 bases from J, with 17 bases in between. The chain's CDR3 is CASSLSGVALMNTEAFF. The CDR3 DNA follows: TGTGCCAGCAGCTTGTCAGGGGTAGCCCTCATGAACACTGAAGCTTTCTTT. Using reference TRBV7-2 and TRBJ1-1 for the parts outside the CDR3, the full variable domain is GAGVSQSPSNKVTEKGKDVELRCDPISGHTALYWYRQSLGQGLEFLIYFQGNSAPDKSGLPSDRFSAERTGGSVSTLTIQRTQQEDSAVYLCASSLSGVALMNTEAFFGQGTRLTVV.

About this clone: Other DNA variants within this sample encode the same CDR3. The CDR3 bases are TGTGCCACCAGTGGTGGGAGCGGGAGTGGCAATGAGCAGTTCTTC. It encodes CATSGGSGSGNEQFF. This chain uses TRBV24-1 with TRBJ2-1, with 8 bases fitting TRBD2. CDR1 KGHDR and CDR2 SFDVKD come from the germline V gene. This CDR3 contains 15 residues. With 5 bases clipped from V and 6 bases from J, the junction kept 8 bases outside the gene matches.

The DNA for the CDR3 is TGTGCCAGCAGTCCCAACCCTCTAGCCCCGATAACCTACGAGCAGTACTTC. Its protein product is CASSPNPLAPITYEQYF. The rearrangement uses TRBV28 and TRBJ2-7; a weak D match, TRBD2 (5 bases). The CDR3 totals 17 residues. Deletions cut 5 bases from V and 2 bases from J, with 22 bases between. Germline V gene lookup returns CDR1 MDHEN and CDR2 SYDVKM. The full variable domain, its missing parts supplied by reference TRBV28 and TRBJ2-7, is DVKVTQSSRYLVKRTGEKVFLECVQDMDHENMFWYRQDPGLGLRLIYFSYDVKMKEKGDIPEGYSVSREKKERFSLILESASTNQTSMYLCASSPNPLAPITYEQYFGPGTRLTVT.

J is TRBJ1-5 and V is TRBV6-5; D is unresolved. V was cut by 0 bases and J by 4 bases, with 4 bases left in between. The germline gives CDR1 MNHEY, CDR2 SVGAGI. The CDR3 has 13 amino acids. DNA for the CDR3: TGTGCCAGCAGTTACTCGATAAATCAGCCCCAGCATTTT. Translation gives CASSYSINQPQHF.

V usage is TRBV18 and J usage is TRBJ2-5, with D perhaps matching TRBD2 (6 bases). The CDR3 is made up of 15 amino acids. Looked up from germline, CDR1 is KGHSH and CDR2 is LQKENI. Trimming pared 1 base from V and 0 bases from J, leaving 9 bases between. The CDR3 here is CASSPRGVYQETQYF. The CDR3 coding sequence is TGTGCCAGCTCACCACGGGGGGTGTACCAAGAGACCCAGTACTTC.

This chain uses TRBV19 with TRBJ1-1; D is unresolved. CDR3 length: 15 residues. The V and J ends lost 5 bases and 1 base respectively, with 14 bases between them. The germline V gene has CDR1 LNHDA and CDR2 SQIVND (reference sequence). CDR3 loop: CASSLSPGGNTEAFF. CDR3 nucleotide sequence: TGTGCCAGTAGTCTCTCCCCAGGCGGGAACACTGAAGCTTTCTTT.

The chain joins TRBV5-1 to TRBJ2-6; no clear D. Germline V lookup: CDR1 SGHRS, CDR2 YFSETQ. Trimming removed 0 bases from V and 2 bases from J, with 3 bases in between. This CDR3 is built from 14 residues. The chain's CDR3 is CASSLDPGANVLTF. CDR3 nucleotides: TGCGCCAGCAGCTTGGATCCTGGGGCCAACGTCCTGACTTTC. The whole variable domain, remainder taken from reference TRBV5-1 and TRBJ2-6, is KAGVTQTPRYLIKTRGQQVTLSCSPISGHRSVSWYQQTPGQGLQFLFEYFSETQRNKGNFPGRFSGRQFSNSRSEMNVSTLELGDSALYLCASSLDPGANVLTFGAGSRLTVL.

The CDR3 DNA reads TGTGCCAGCATCCCCGGGGGTCAGGTGGGGAATGAGCAGTTCTTC. Amino acid sequence: CASIPGGQVGNEQFF. The chain has TRBV7-6 and TRBJ2-1; tentative D call: TRBD2 (6 bases). With 7 bases removed from V and 7 bases from J, the gap between germline ends came to 20 bases. Germline lookup yields CDR1 SGHVS and CDR2 FNYEAQ. The CDR3 totals 15 residues.

This chain connects TRBV5-8 to TRBJ2-1; maybe TRBD2 (6 bases). Germline loops: CDR1 SGHTS, CDR2 YDEGEE. V shed 4 bases and J shed 0 bases, with 17 bases lying between them. The CDR3 is made up of 17 amino acids. In DNA, the CDR3 is TGTGCCAGCAGCCGCGCGCGGGACGGGTACTCCTACAATGAGCAGTTCTTC. Translating it yields CASSRARDGYSYNEQFF.

The chain recombines TRBV7-2 with TRBJ1-2; D not resolved. Germline V lookup: CDR1 SGHTA, CDR2 FQGNSA. The V gene lost 7 bases and the J gene lost 4 bases, with 19 bases spanning the gap. The CDR3 is 15 amino acids. The CDR3 nucleotides are TGTGCCAGCATCGATAGACCGGGGTCTCCCTATGGCTACACCTTC. Residues: CASIDRPGSPYGYTF.

The chain links TRBV5-5 to TRBJ2-2; D not certain. Germline V gene lookup returns CDR1 SGHKS and CDR2 YYEKEE (reference sequence). Trimming pared 0 bases from V and 8 bases from J, leaving 14 bases between. CDR3 length: 15 residues. CDR3 nucleotide sequence: TGTGCCAGCAGCTTGGAGGGAAGCAGGTGGGGGGAGCTGTTTTTT. Its translation is CASSLEGSRWGELFF.

This chain links TRBV7-3 with TRBJ1-6; D unclear. Germline lookup yields CDR1 SGHTA and CDR2 FQGTGA. V lost 3 bases and J lost 10, with 22 bases in between. This CDR3 is 17 amino acids long. CDR3 DNA: TGTGCCAGCAGCTTTCCCTATAAGTTACGGGGAAGGTCACCCCTCCACTTT. It is translated as CASSFPYKLRGRSPLHF.

This chain connects TRBV30 to TRBJ1-5, with D uncertain. V lost 0 bases and J lost 7, with 10 bases in between. The germline gives CDR1 GTSNPN, CDR2 SVGIG (reference sequence). This CDR3 region has 13 residues. Here the CDR3 reads CAWSVRAGQPQHF. CDR3 sequence (DNA): TGTGCCTGGAGTGTACGGGCGGGGCAGCCCCAGCATTTT.

The chain carries TRBV19 and TRBJ1-2, with unresolved D. The CDR3 covers 13 residues. V lost 5 bases to trimming and J lost 0 bases, with 7 bases between them. The germline gives CDR1 LNHDA, CDR2 SQIVND (reference sequence). CDR3 sequence: CASSPGANYGYTF. Written as DNA, the CDR3 is TGTGCCAGTAGTCCGGGCGCTAACTATGGCTACACCTTC.

This clone was observed a single time. The V call is TRBV11-2, the J call TRBJ2-7; D may correspond to TRBD1 or TRBD2 (5 bases each). Trimming took off 3 bases at V and 2 bases at J, with 11 bases between the two ends. Germline CDR1 SGHAT, CDR2 FQNNGV. This CDR3 spans 14 amino acids. The CDR3 sequence: CASSLVGDPYEQYF. The CDR3, as DNA: TGTGCCAGCAGCTTGGTGGGGGATCCCTACGAGCAGTACTTC. Drawing the rest from reference TRBV11-2 and TRBJ2-7, the complete variable domain is EAGVAQSPRYKIIEKRQSVAFWCNPISGHATLYWYQQILGQGPKLLIQFQNNGVVDDSQLPKDRFSAERLKGVDSTLKIQPAKLEDSAVYLCASSLVGDPYEQYFGPGTRLTVT.

The V gene is TRBV7-2, the J gene TRBJ1-6; a possible D gene is TRBD1 (6 bases). Germline V gene data show CDR1 as SGHTA and CDR2 as FQGNSA. Trimming removed 2 bases from V and 7 bases from J, with 12 bases in between. The length of the CDR3 is 15 residues. CDR3 residues: CASSLYGTQNSPLHF. The DNA of the CDR3 is TGTGCCAGCAGCTTATACGGGACACAAAATTCACCCCTCCACTTT.

This rearrangement joins TRBV2 to TRBJ2-1; 8 bases fit TRBD1. Germline assignment: CDR1 SNHLY and CDR2 FYNNEI. The J segment lost 5 bases and the V segment lost 4 bases, leaving 10 bases of the junction unmatched. The CDR3 is made up of 16 amino acids. CDR3 DNA sequence: TGTGCCAGCAGTGGAACCGGGACAGGAAAAGACAATGAGCAGTTCTTC. Protein sequence: CASSGTGTGKDNEQFF.

The CDR3, as DNA: TGTGCTAGTGGTTTTTCCCAAAATCAGCCCCAGCATTTT. Protein product: CASGFSQNQPQHF. This chain connects TRBV12-5 to TRBJ1-5; no clear D gene. V lost 3 bases to trimming and J lost 4 bases, with 7 bases between them. CDR3 length equals 13 residues. Germline V lookup: CDR1 LGHNT, CDR2 FRNRAP.